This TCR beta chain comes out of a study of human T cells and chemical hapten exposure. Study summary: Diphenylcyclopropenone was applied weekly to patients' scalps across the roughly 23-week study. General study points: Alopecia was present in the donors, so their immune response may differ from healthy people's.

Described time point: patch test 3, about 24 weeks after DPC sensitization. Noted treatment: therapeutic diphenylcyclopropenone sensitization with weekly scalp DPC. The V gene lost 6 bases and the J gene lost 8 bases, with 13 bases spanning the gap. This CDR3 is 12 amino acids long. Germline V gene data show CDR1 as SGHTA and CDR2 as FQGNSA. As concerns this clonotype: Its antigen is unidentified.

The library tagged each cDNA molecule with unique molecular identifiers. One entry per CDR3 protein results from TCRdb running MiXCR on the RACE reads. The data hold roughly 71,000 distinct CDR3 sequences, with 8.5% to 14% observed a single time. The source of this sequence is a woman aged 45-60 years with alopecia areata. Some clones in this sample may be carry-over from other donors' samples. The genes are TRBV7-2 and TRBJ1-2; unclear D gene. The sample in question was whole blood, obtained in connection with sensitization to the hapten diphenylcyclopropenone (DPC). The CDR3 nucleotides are TGTGCCAGCAGTCGAGATGTAAGCGGCTACACCTTC. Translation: CASSRDVSGYTF. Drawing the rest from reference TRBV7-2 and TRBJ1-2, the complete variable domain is GAGVSQSPSNKVTEKGKDVELRCDPISGHTALYWYRQSLGQGLEFLIYFQGNSAPDKSGLPSDRFSAERTGGSVSTLTIQRTQQEDSAVYLCASSRDVSGYTFGSGTRLTVV.